The 19 T cell receptor beta chains reported below all come from one sample, sequenced in a study of OX40 agonist ivuxolimab in advanced cancers. The library was built by means of the immunoSEQ multiplex PCR assay. TCRdb obtained this table from immuneACCESS and retained in-frame rearrangements with V and J assigned. These tables miss some clones; where compared with another copy, unresolved V genes account for less than half of the shortfall, and the remainder is unexplained. Present in this sample are about 61,000 clones, more than 80% of which were seen just once. The ten largest clones add up to roughly 1.9% of the sample. The source was CD4+ or CD8+ T cells sorted from blood, collected in a trial of the OX40 agonist ivuxolimab. The receptors were gathered from an adult with an advanced solid tumor such as melanoma, head and neck, liver or kidney cancer.

The chain couples TRBV15 to TRBJ2-7, with D perhaps matching TRBD1 (5 bases). This CDR3 contains 14 residues. Trimming pared 0 bases from V and 6 bases from J, leaving 12 bases between. Germline V gene sequence: CDR1 LNHNV, CDR2 YYDKDF (reference sequence). The CDR3 is CATSRDSRGSEQYF. Here the CDR3 DNA reads TGTGCCACCAGCAGAGATTCAAGGGGCAGCGAGCAGTACTTC.

The CDR3 is CASSQDQKATQHF. In DNA form, the CDR3 reads TGCGCCAGCAGCCAAGATCAAAAGGCAACCCAGCATTTT. The genes are TRBV4-3 and TRBJ1-5, with unresolved D. V gave up 0 bases and J gave up 11 bases, with 11 bases separating them. This CDR3 is built from 13 residues. CDR1 and CDR2 from the germline V gene are LGHNA and YSLEER.

The rearrangement uses TRBV19 and TRBJ1-5; 9 bases align to TRBD1. Germline V gene sequence: CDR1 LNHDA, CDR2 SQIVND (reference sequence). The J segment lost 0 bases and the V segment lost 3 bases, leaving 9 bases of the junction unmatched. This CDR3 is 18 amino acids long. The CDR3 reads CASSIHIPGQGSNQPQHF. In DNA form, the CDR3 reads TGTGCCAGTAGTATCCATATTCCGGGACAGGGTAGCAATCAGCCCCAGCATTTT.

The CDR3 DNA is TGTGCCAGCTCACCTGGCAGCCAAGAGACCCAGTACTTC. Encoded protein: CASSPGSQETQYF. The chain employs TRBV18 and TRBJ2-5; D uncertain. With 3 bases removed from V and 1 base from J, the gap between germline ends came to 6 bases. The CDR3 has 13 amino acids. Germline V gene data show CDR1 as KGHSH and CDR2 as LQKENI.

Notes on this clone: The same CDR3 also results from other DNA sequences found in this sample. This chain links TRBV28 with TRBJ1-2; D unclear. Germline V gene sequence: CDR1 MDHEN, CDR2 SYDVKM. The CDR3 contains 11 residues. V was clipped by 3 bases and J by 1 base, with 0 bases between them. The CDR3 is CASSFNYGYTF. CDR3 bases: TGTGCCAGCAGTTTTAACTATGGCTACACCTTC.

The CDR3 protein is CASSPGTPQGDTQYF. The CDR3 bases are TGCGCCAGCAGCCCCGGGACCCCACAGGGAGATACGCAGTATTTT. The chain combines TRBV5-1 with TRBJ2-3, with D possibly being TRBD1 (6 bases). The germline V and J ends were trimmed by 4 bases and 5 bases, with 17 bases remaining between them. There are 15 residues in the CDR3. Germline-derived CDR1 and CDR2 are SGHRS and YFSETQ.

The chain carries TRBV6-5 and TRBJ2-1; 7 bases match TRBD2. Germline CDR1 MNHEY, CDR2 SVGAGI. This CDR3 is built from 14 residues. The V segment lost 9 bases and the J segment 7 bases; nucleotides outside the gene matches: 12. CDR3 sequence: CASRTSGTPNEQFF. The CDR3, as DNA: TGTGCCAGTCGAACCAGCGGGACCCCGAATGAGCAGTTCTTC.

This clone was observed once. V is TRBV25-1 and J is TRBJ2-2; no reliable D call. CDR1 is MGHDK, CDR2 SYGVNS, per germline. V lost 1 base to trimming and J lost 7 bases, with 4 bases between them. This CDR3 is 12 amino acids long. CDR3 nucleotides: TGTGCCAGCAGTGAATGGGTCGGGGAGCTGTTTTTT. The encoded protein is CASSEWVGELFF.

The J gene is TRBJ1-3, the V gene TRBV5-4, with TRBD1 as a possible D gene (5 bases). The CDR3 loop spans 16 amino acids. The V end lost 3 bases, the J end lost 0 bases, and 13 bases lay between the germline ends. From germline, CDR1 is SGHNT and CDR2 YYREEE (reference sequence). The CDR3 coding sequence is TGTGCCAGCAGCTCCCAGGGACCGAGCTCTGGAAACACCATATATTTT. It encodes CASSSQGPSSGNTIYF.

J is TRBJ1-6 and V is TRBV15; D gene ambiguous. The ends were cut back, 2 bases at V and 9 bases at J, with 11 bases in the middle. Germline loops: CDR1 LNHNV, CDR2 YYDKDF (reference sequence). The CDR3 has 14 residues. Here the CDR3 DNA reads TGTGCCACCAGCAGACCGGGGAATGTTTCACCCCTCCACTTT. It yields the protein CATSRPGNVSPLHF.

The chain links TRBV9 to TRBJ1-1; a possible D gene is TRBD1 (5 bases). The CDR3 length is 14 residues. V was trimmed by 0 bases and J by 4 bases, leaving 10 bases between them. Germline V gene lookup returns CDR1 SGDLS and CDR2 YYNGEE. The CDR3: CASSVVEGTTEAFF. In nucleotides, the CDR3 is TGTGCCAGCAGCGTAGTCGAGGGGACCACTGAAGCTTTCTTT.

This chain uses TRBV6-1 with TRBJ2-1; 10 nucleotides line up with TRBD1. The CDR3 length is 16 residues. V was clipped by 4 bases and J by 6 bases; unmatched bases: 9. The germline V gene encodes CDR1 MNHNS and CDR2 SASEGT. CDR3: CASSGPPGQGSNEQFF. The CDR3 DNA reads as TGTGCCAGCAGTGGGCCGCCGGGACAGGGGTCCAATGAGCAGTTCTTC.

The J gene is TRBJ1-3, the V gene TRBV10-2, with no clear D. Trimming removed 10 bases at V and 1 base at J, with 17 bases between. CDR1 and CDR2 from the germline V gene are WSHSY and SAAADI. The CDR3 loop spans 15 amino acids. The CDR3 protein is CATMDHLYSGNTIYF. The CDR3 region has the DNA TGCGCCACCATGGACCATTTGTATTCTGGAAACACCATATATTTT.

This chain connects TRBV28 to TRBJ2-7, with 11 bases identical to TRBD1. The J segment lost 4 bases and the V segment lost 5 bases, leaving 7 bases of the junction unmatched. The V gene's germline CDR1 is MDHEN and CDR2 SYDVKM. CDR3 length: 15 residues. The CDR3 reads CASSARTGGRYEQYF. The CDR3 DNA follows: TGTGCCAGCAGTGCCCGGACAGGGGGCCGATACGAGCAGTACTTC.

This rearrangement joins TRBV5-4 to TRBJ2-1; 8 nucleotides agree with TRBD2. Per germline, CDR1 SGHNT and CDR2 YYREEE (reference sequence). The V and J ends lost 1 base and 2 bases, in that order; junction bases with no gene match: 5. This CDR3 contains 16 residues. The CDR3 sequence: CASSLPGGGTYNEQFF. CDR3 coding DNA: TGTGCCAGCAGCTTGCCGGGGGGGGGAACCTACAATGAGCAGTTCTTC.

The chain uses TRBV6-1 and TRBJ1-2; D unresolved. The V gene's germline CDR1 is MNHNS and CDR2 SASEGT. V was shortened by 6 bases and J by 6 bases, with 5 bases between the two germline ends. This CDR3 contains 10 residues. CDR3 in DNA: TGTGCCAGCAGCAGAAATGGCTACACCTTC. Protein product: CASSRNGYTF.

The CDR3 protein is CASSPPAGNTEAFF. In DNA, the CDR3 is TGTGCCAGCAGTCCACCAGCAGGGAACACTGAAGCTTTCTTT. The rearrangement links TRBV28 to TRBJ1-1; D ambiguous. Trimming left V 5 bases short and J 1 base short, with 11 bases between. The CDR3 loop spans 14 amino acids. Germline V gene data show CDR1 as MDHEN and CDR2 as SYDVKM.

This sequence joins TRBV6-5 and TRBJ1-5; 7 positions agree with TRBD1. The CDR3 spans 15 residues. V was pared by 2 bases and J by 5 bases, with 6 bases of the junction left unmatched. Germline values: CDR1 MNHEY, CDR2 SVGAGI. CDR3 nucleotide sequence: TGTGCCAGCAGTTACGGACAGGTACGAGATCAGCCCCAGCATTTT. This codes for CASSYGQVRDQPQHF.

V and J are TRBV2 and TRBJ2-2; 7 positions agree with TRBD1. The CDR3 spans 14 residues. V gave up 7 bases and J gave up 2 bases; unmatched junction bases: 4. Germline CDR1 SNHLY, CDR2 FYNNEI. CDR3 protein: CASNGDRNTGELFF. The CDR3 bases are TGTGCCAGCAACGGGGACAGAAACACCGGGGAGCTGTTTTTT.